The sample holds a few counts of the clone carrying this T cell receptor (beta chain). Antigen unknown. These data belong to a study of T cells after yellow fever vaccination. Each CDR3 protein gets one entry after TCRdb re-called the 5' RACE reads with MiXCR. The sample lists about 430,000 distinct CDR3 sequences; 18% were seen once. Study-wide results and caveats: Abundant clonotypes from the bulk population could contaminate FACS-sorted repertoires. Post-booster repertoires again held most primary-vaccination clones (around 95% CD4, 88% CD8). Clonotypes appearing in both CD4 and CD8 compartments existed, and their share was small.

This receptor was obtained from a man between 18 and 35 years old who received the YFV17D yellow fever vaccine. The input for sequencing was PBMCs, taken before the yellow fever booster vaccination.

CDR3: CASSVEDSYDTQYF. In DNA form, the CDR3 reads TGTGCCAGCAGCGTAGAGGATAGCTACGATACGCAGTATTTT. The chain combines TRBV9 with TRBJ2-3; D is unclear. Germline values: CDR1 SGDLS, CDR2 YYNGEE. The CDR3 contains 14 residues. The V gene lost 0 bases and the J gene lost 6 bases, with 11 bases spanning the gap. Full variable domain (outside the CDR3, taken from reference TRBV9 and TRBJ2-3): DSGVTQTPKHLITATGQRVTLRCSPRSGDLSVYWYQQSLDQGLQFLIQYYNGEERAKGNILERFSAQQFPDLHSELNLSSLELGDSALYFCASSVEDSYDTQYFGPGTRLTVL.